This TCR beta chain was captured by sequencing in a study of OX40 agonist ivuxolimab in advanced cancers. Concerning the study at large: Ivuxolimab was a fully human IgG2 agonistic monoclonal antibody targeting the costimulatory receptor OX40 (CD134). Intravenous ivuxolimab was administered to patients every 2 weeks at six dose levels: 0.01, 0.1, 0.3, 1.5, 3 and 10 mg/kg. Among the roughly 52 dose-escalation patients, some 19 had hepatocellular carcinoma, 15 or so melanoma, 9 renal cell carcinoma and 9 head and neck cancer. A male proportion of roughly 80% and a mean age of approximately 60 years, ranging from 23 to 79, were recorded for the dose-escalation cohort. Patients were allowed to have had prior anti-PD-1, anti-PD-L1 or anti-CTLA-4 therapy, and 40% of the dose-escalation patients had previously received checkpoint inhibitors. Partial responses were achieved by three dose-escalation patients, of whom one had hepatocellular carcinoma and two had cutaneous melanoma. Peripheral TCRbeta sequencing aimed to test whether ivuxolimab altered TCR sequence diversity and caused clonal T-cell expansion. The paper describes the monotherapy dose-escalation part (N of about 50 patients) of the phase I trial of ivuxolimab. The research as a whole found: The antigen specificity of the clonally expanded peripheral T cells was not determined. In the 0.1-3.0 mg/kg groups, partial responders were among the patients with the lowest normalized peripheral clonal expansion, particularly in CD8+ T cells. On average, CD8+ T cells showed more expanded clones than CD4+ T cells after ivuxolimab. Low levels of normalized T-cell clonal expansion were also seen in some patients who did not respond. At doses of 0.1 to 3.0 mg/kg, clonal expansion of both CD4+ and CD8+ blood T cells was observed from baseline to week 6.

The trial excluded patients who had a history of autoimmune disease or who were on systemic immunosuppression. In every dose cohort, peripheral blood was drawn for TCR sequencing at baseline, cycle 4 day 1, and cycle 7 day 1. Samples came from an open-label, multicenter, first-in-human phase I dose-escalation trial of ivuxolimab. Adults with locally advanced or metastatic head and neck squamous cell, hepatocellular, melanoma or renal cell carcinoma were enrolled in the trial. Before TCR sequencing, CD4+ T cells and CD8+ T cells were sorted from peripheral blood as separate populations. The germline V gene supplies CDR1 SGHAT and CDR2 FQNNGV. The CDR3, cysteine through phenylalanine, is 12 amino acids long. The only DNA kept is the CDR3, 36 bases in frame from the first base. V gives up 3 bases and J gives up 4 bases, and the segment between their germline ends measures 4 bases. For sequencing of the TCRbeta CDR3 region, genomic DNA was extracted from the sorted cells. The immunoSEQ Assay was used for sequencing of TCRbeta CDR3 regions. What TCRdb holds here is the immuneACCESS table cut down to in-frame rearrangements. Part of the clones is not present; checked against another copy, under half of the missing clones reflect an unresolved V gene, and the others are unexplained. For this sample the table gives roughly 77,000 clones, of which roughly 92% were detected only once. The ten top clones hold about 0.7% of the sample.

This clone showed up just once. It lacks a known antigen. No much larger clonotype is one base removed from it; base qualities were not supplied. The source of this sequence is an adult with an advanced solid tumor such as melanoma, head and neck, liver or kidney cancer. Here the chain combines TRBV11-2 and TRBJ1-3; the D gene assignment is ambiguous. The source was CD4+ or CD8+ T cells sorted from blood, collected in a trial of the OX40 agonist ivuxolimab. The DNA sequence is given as TGTGCCAGCAGCTTCTCCGGAAACACCATATATTTT. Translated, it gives CASSFSGNTIYF. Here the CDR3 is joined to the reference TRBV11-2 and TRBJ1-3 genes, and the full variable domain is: EAGVAQSPRYKIIEKRQSVAFWCNPISGHATLYWYQQILGQGPKLLIQFQNNGVVDDSQLPKDRFSAERLKGVDSTLKIQPAKLEDSAVYLCASSFSGNTIYFGEGSWLTVV.